This T cell receptor beta chain was documented in a study of shared clonotypes between healthy human individuals (dated by TCRdb to about 2020). Study-wide context: The cohort included three men and a couple of women between 18 and 49 years of age. The study deeply sequenced blood TCR repertoires of 5 or 6 healthy adults to estimate repertoire size and the extent of clonotype sharing between individuals. To increase sequencing depth and limit assay-specific biases, TCR repertoire library preparation and sequencing were carried out by different laboratories using diverse techniques. Per donor, leukapheresis produced somewhere between about 0.8 and 9 billion PBMCs. Points the paper makes about the study in general: Pairwise subsampling indicated that sequencing depth was expected to affect the degree of clonotype sharing among donors. Only blood was sampled, and tissue TCR repertoires likely differ from those in blood. Because the study included only a small number of donors, the genetic and exposure-history diversity represented was limited.

The junction carries 12 bases between V and J, which are trimmed by 3 bases and 6 bases respectively. The germline V gene yields SNHLY for CDR1 and FYNNEI for CDR2. Measured from the cysteine to the phenylalanine, the CDR3 is 13 residues long. Kept here is only the CDR3 DNA, which spans 39 bases and is read in frame from base 1. Using the deep immunoSEQ assay, multiplex PCR amplified TCR CDR3 regions from genomic DNA. Genomic DNA extracted from each cell subset was distributed evenly over all wells of several immunoSEQ 96-well plates, and each plate served as one replicate. For unsorted PBMC, each replicate PCR was loaded with about 280 ng genomic DNA, equivalent to roughly 31,000 T cell genomes. Genomic DNA from unsorted PBMC was sequenced over ten immunoSEQ deep assay plates. Purified libraries were measured with a Qubit 3.0 fluorometer, size-checked on a Bioanalyzer 2100, and measured again with the KAPA Library Quantification kit. Each immunoSEQ 96-well plate was sequenced on its own single-read 150-cycle Illumina NextSeq 550 flow cell. The original methods were these. The immunoSEQ output contained only junctional sequences without quality scores, so filtering could not match that applied to full-length reads. To assign V/J genes and CDR3, sequences were annotated using PyIR, a Python wrapper for IgBLAST v1.9, with IMGT germline references. Reads with weak V/J assignments (E-value above 1e-6), missing CDR3, stop codons, out-of-frame junctions, or ambiguous translated residues were removed. V3J clonotypes were defined as sequences sharing an identical inferred V gene, J gene, and CDR3 amino acid sequence. Percentage overlap between repertoires was calculated by dividing the number of shared unique clonotypes by the size of the smaller repertoire. Richness of each repertoire was evaluated using RTK rarefaction, the Chao1 estimator, and Recon v2.1 estimates of unobserved clonotypes. TCRdb obtained this table from immuneACCESS and retained in-frame rearrangements with V and J assigned. These tables miss some clones; where compared with another copy, unresolved V genes account for less than half of the shortfall, and the remainder is unexplained. The V and J calls and clone size were taken over from that table, and D and trimming were inferred from the DNA. A total of approximately 500,000 clones appear in this sample, about three quarters of them only once. The ten largest clones add up to under 15% of the sample.

This clone came up once. Which antigen it targets is not known. Per-nucleotide qualities are absent, and no much larger clonotype sits a single base away. The donors were healthy, HIV-negative adults who had no recently reported acute infections or vaccinations. Only Caucasian adults living in Nashville, Tennessee, USA were represented among the donors. For unsorted samples, 75 million to 100 million PBMCs were counted and genomic DNA was extracted with the QIAamp DNA Blood Mini kit. After blood collection by leukapheresis, PBMCs were isolated using Ficoll-Histopaque density gradient centrifugation and then cryopreserved in the vapor phase of liquid nitrogen.

Sequencing was carried out using PBMCs. The TCR sequence derives from a woman between 40 and 50 years old in good health. Some clones in this sample may be carry-over from other donors' samples. This chain is built from TRBV2 and TRBJ2-7, with an unclear D gene assignment. The DNA is as follows: TGTGCCAGCAGTGACCTTGGTAGTACCGAGCAGTACTTC. Translated, it gives CASSDLGSTEQYF. Beyond the CDR3, the reference TRBV2 and TRBJ2-7 genes provide the residues; the full variable domain reads: EPEVTQTPSHQVTQMGQEVILRCVPISNHLYFYWYRQILGQKVEFLVSFYNNEISEKSEIFDDQFSVERPDGSNFTLKIRSTKLEDSAMYFCASSDLGSTEQYFGPGTRLTVT.